Shown below are 31 T cell receptor beta chains from a single sample sequenced in a study of cytomegalovirus exposure and HLA in healthy donors. Primers for the PCR totalled 60 Vbeta and 13 Jbeta. Data came from immunoSEQ multiplex PCR; TCRdb stores just in-frame clones and leaves some out. The sample lists about 180,000 clones; almost 85% were seen once. The sample taken for sequencing was PBMCs. These receptors came from a woman between 50 and 59 years old in good health and CMV-seronegative.

This chain connects TRBV7-2 to TRBJ2-3; 10 nucleotides align to TRBD1. The CDR3 loop spans 14 amino acids. V lost 5 bases, J lost 9 bases, and 8 bases stayed unmatched. Germline V gives CDR1 SGHTA, CDR2 FQGNSA. In DNA, the CDR3 is TGTGCCAGCAGCCCGGACAGGGGGGAGAGGACGCAGTATTTT. Its protein is CASSPDRGERTQYF.

The V gene is TRBV21-1, the J gene TRBJ2-2; no DNA check was done on the table's D call, TRBD1. TRBV21-1 is designated a pseudogene. The CDR3 extends over 14 amino acids. The CDR3 coding sequence is TGTGCCAGCAGCAAAGTGGCTCACACCGGGGAGCTGTTTTTT. Translation: CASSKVAHTGELFF.

This rearrangement joins TRBV10-1 to TRBJ2-5, with D perhaps matching TRBD2 (5 bases). Gene TRBJ2-7 matches the end of the DNA better, so the J call may be wrong. Germline CDR1 is WNHNN and CDR2 is SYGVQD (reference sequence). The CDR3 loop spans 17 amino acids. CDR3 region: CASSGKAGGLSLDEQYF. The CDR3 coding sequence is TGCGCCAGCAGTGGAAAGGCGGGTGGTCTGTCTCTGGACGAGCAGTACTTC.

The gene calls are TRBV10-3 and TRBJ2-3; unclear D gene. CDR3 size: 12 residues. Per the germline V gene, CDR1 is ENHRY and CDR2 is SYGVKD. Trimming stripped 6 bases from V and 4 bases from J, with 8 bases between. The CDR3 reads CAISVSADTQYF. In DNA form, the CDR3 reads TGTGCCATCAGCGTATCCGCAGATACGCAGTATTTT.

This clone occurred once. The rearrangement uses TRBV5-1 and TRBJ2-7; TRBD1 matches 8 bases. This CDR3 is 14 amino acids long. The germline CDR1 and CDR2 sequences are SGHRS and YFSETQ. V lost 2 bases and J lost 5; bases outside the gene matches: 6. CDR3 region: CASSLQGVRNEQYF. In DNA form, the CDR3 reads TGCGCCAGCAGCTTACAGGGGGTCCGAAACGAGCAGTACTTC.

The chain couples TRBV15 to TRBJ2-4; 8 bases are a match to TRBD2. The CDR3 spans 16 residues. Germline CDR1 reads LNHNV; CDR2 reads YYDKDF (reference sequence). V was clipped by 4 bases and J by 6 bases; unmatched bases: 11. The CDR3 bases are TGTGCCACCAGCAAGGGAGGGAGCGGGGGTGTAAACATTCAGTACTTC. Protein product: CATSKGGSGGVNIQYF.

The chain links TRBV4-1 to TRBJ2-5; 10 bases agree with TRBD1. The junction had 9 bases not matched to a gene; V was cut back by 1 base and J by 7 bases. CDR3 length: 16 amino acids. The germline gives CDR1 MGHRA, CDR2 YSYEKL. This CDR3 is CASSQGDRGRSGTQYF. The CDR3 DNA sequence: TGCGCCAGCAGCCAAGGGGACAGGGGTCGGAGTGGGACCCAGTACTTC.

The chain uses TRBV7-8 and TRBJ1-1, with D tentatively TRBD1 (6 bases). Trimming removed 5 bases at V and 5 bases at J, with 15 bases between. Germline assignment: CDR1 SGHVS and CDR2 FQNEAQ. The CDR3 has 14 residues. As DNA, the CDR3 is TGTGCCAGCAGCCCTAGGCGGCAGGGGACTGAAGCTTTCTTT. It is translated as CASSPRRQGTEAFF.

This clone was seen more than once but under ten times. The gene calls are TRBV5-6 and TRBJ2-2; possible D gene TRBD2, 5 bases. The V gene lost 4 bases and the J gene lost 1 base, with 11 bases spanning the gap. This CDR3 is 15 amino acids long. CDR1 is SGHDT, CDR2 YYEEEE, per germline. The CDR3 DNA reads as TGTGCCAGCAGCCCTCTCGGGGTGAACACCGGGGAGCTGTTTTTT. Translation gives CASSPLGVNTGELFF.

The chain combines TRBV2 with TRBJ1-1; tentatively, D is TRBD1 (5 bases). There are 15 residues in the CDR3. Trimming removed 1 base from V and 4 bases from J, with 13 bases in between. Looked up from germline, CDR1 is SNHLY and CDR2 is FYNNEI. The CDR3, as DNA: TGTGCCAGCAGTGAAGAATTGGGGGGGAGCACTGAAGCTTTCTTT. Amino acid sequence: CASSEELGGSTEAFF.

This rearrangement joins TRBV7-2 to TRBJ2-7; D possibly corresponds to TRBD1 (5 bases). V lost 5 bases to trimming and J lost 8 bases, with 10 bases between them. The germline CDR1 and CDR2 sequences are SGHTA and FQGNSA. CDR3 length: 11 amino acids. CDR3 coding DNA: TGTGCCAGCAGCGAAGGGGCGCAGCAGTACTTC. This sequence encodes CASSEGAQQYF.

The chain couples TRBV6-4 to TRBJ2-7; 9 positions agree with TRBD1. This CDR3 contains 15 residues. The junction had 9 bases not matched to a gene; V was cut back by 4 bases and J by 5 bases. Per the germline V gene, CDR1 is MRHNA and CDR2 is SNTAGT. CDR3 sequence reads: CASSALGTGSHEQYF. CDR3 bases: TGTGCCAGCAGTGCTTTGGGGACAGGGAGCCACGAGCAGTACTTC.

The V gene is TRBV5-4, the J gene TRBJ2-7; no definite D call. This CDR3 is 15 amino acids long. Germline CDR1 and CDR2: SGHNT and YYREEE (reference sequence). Trimming pared 0 bases from V and 3 bases from J, leaving 13 bases between. The CDR3 sequence is CASSLGHPKDYEQYF. The CDR3, as DNA: TGTGCCAGCAGCTTGGGACACCCCAAGGACTACGAGCAGTACTTC.

J is TRBJ2-3 and V is TRBV7-6; D is possibly TRBD2 (6 bases). Germline CDR1 and CDR2: SGHVS and FNYEAQ. Trimming shortened V by 4 bases and J by 5 bases, and 7 bases separated the two germline ends. The CDR3 spans 12 residues. The CDR3 DNA sequence: TGTGCCAGCAGCTCCGGGGGAGATACGCAGTATTTT. Protein product: CASSSGGDTQYF.

The chain's CDR3 is CASSLRWDSSYEQYF. The DNA for the CDR3 is TGCGCCAGCAGCTTGCGGTGGGACAGTTCCTACGAGCAGTACTTC. The rearrangement uses TRBV5-1 and TRBJ2-7; TRBD1 matches at 7 bases. The CDR3 spans 15 residues. Looked up from germline, CDR1 is SGHRS and CDR2 is YFSETQ. Trimming cost V 1 base and J 1 base; bases outside gene matches: 5.

This clone was seen more than once but under ten times. The V gene is TRBV7-2, the J gene TRBJ2-1, with 8 bases identical to TRBD2. V shed 2 bases, J shed 6 bases, and the junction held 3 bases outside the gene matches. The CDR3 is 14 amino acids. CDR1 is SGHTA, CDR2 FQGNSA, per germline. CDR3 sequence: CASSLTGGANEQFF. In nucleotides, the CDR3 is TGTGCCAGCAGCTTAACCGGGGGGGCCAATGAGCAGTTCTTC.

V gene TRBV6-1 combines with J gene TRBJ1-1, with 8 bases identical to TRBD1. Germline loops: CDR1 MNHNS, CDR2 SASEGT. This CDR3 spans 12 amino acids. V trimming: 10 bases; J trimming: 4 bases; junction bases outside the gene matches: 5. CDR3 DNA sequence: TGTGCCACCACCCAGGGGGCCACTGAAGCTTTCTTT. Amino acids: CATTQGATEAFF.

This chain uses TRBV5-1 with TRBJ1-1; D gene uncertain. This CDR3 comprises 13 residues. Trimming removed 1 base at V and 6 bases at J, with 10 bases between. Germline V gene data show CDR1 as SGHRS and CDR2 as YFSETQ. The CDR3 reads CASSLYSRAEAFF. The DNA of the CDR3 is TGCGCCAGCAGCTTGTATTCTCGGGCTGAAGCTTTCTTT.

For the CDR3, the DNA is TGCGCCAGCAGCCCGGGACTAGCGGGGGGGAGGATGGAGACCCAGTACTTC. It is translated as CASSPGLAGGRMETQYF. The chain has TRBV5-1 and TRBJ2-5, with 16 bases that match TRBD2. The V segment lost 4 bases and the J segment 5 bases; nucleotides outside the gene matches: 8. This CDR3 comprises 17 residues. Germline V CDR1 and CDR2: SGHRS, YFSETQ.

The chain combines TRBV19 with TRBJ2-5; D is undetermined. The J call may be faulty, since TRBJ2-7 better matches the DNA end. The V gene's germline CDR1 is LNHDA and CDR2 SQIVND (reference sequence). The CDR3 contains 15 residues. CDR3 DNA sequence: TGTGCCAGAGCGAAAGGCAAGGTTAGCTCCTACGAGCAGTACTTC. It is translated as CARAKGKVSSYEQYF.

V and J are TRBV5-1 and TRBJ1-4, with 9 bases fitting TRBD1. Germline CDR1 reads SGHRS; CDR2 reads YFSETQ. This CDR3 has 15 amino acids. J lost 7 bases, V lost 3 bases, and 7 bases had no gene match. CDR3 protein: CASSSTGGAIEKLFF. DNA of the CDR3: TGCGCCAGCAGCTCAACAGGGGGCGCGATTGAAAAACTGTTTTTT.

This clone was seen only a few times. The chain uses TRBV15 and TRBJ2-1, with 13 bases lining up with TRBD2. The CDR3 is made up of 15 amino acids. Trimming removed 5 bases from V and 7 bases from J; junction bases left unmatched: 5. Looked up from germline, CDR1 is LNHNV and CDR2 is YYDKDF (reference sequence). The CDR3 reads CATSSTSGRLNEQFF. For the CDR3, the DNA is TGTGCCACCAGCTCGACTAGCGGGAGGCTGAATGAGCAGTTCTTC.

The chain has TRBV4-3 and TRBJ1-3; tentative D call: TRBD1 (5 bases). V shed 2 bases and J shed 3 bases, with 8 bases lying between them. The germline V gene has CDR1 LGHNA and CDR2 YSLEER. CDR3 size: 14 residues. CDR3 region: CASSQQGLGNTIYF. CDR3 nucleotides: TGCGCCAGCAGCCAACAGGGTCTTGGAAACACCATATATTTT.

The chain links TRBV2 to TRBJ1-2, with D possibly being TRBD1 (5 bases). The V gene's germline CDR1 is SNHLY and CDR2 FYNNEI. This CDR3 has 15 amino acids. The V and J ends lost 4 bases and 6 bases respectively, with 18 bases between them. The CDR3 bases are TGTGCCAGCAGTGTCTATGGGGCCGAGGAAGATGGCTACACCTTC. Translation: CASSVYGAEEDGYTF.

The chain is built from TRBV5-1 and TRBJ2-5, with 10 bases lining up with TRBD2. Germline V gene sequence: CDR1 SGHRS, CDR2 YFSETQ. The ends lost 0 bases at V and 2 bases at J; junction bases unmatched: 1. The CDR3 sequence is 15 residues long. CDR3 coding DNA: TGCGCCAGCAGCTTGGTACTAGCGGGGCAAGAGACCCAGTACTTC. The encoded protein is CASSLVLAGQETQYF.

J is TRBJ1-2 and V is TRBV6-5; D possibly corresponds to TRBD1 (6 bases). The CDR3 runs 15 residues. Trimming stripped 6 bases from V and 6 bases from J, with 20 bases between. Germline assignment: CDR1 MNHEY and CDR2 SVGAGI. The CDR3: CASRDSRIQTNGYTF. The CDR3 bases are TGTGCCAGCAGGGACAGCCGGATTCAGACTAATGGCTACACCTTC.

V gene TRBV25-1 combines with J gene TRBJ2-1, with TRBD2 matching 7 bases. The germline V gene has CDR1 MGHDK and CDR2 SYGVNS. The junction had 8 bases not matched to a gene; V was cut back by 1 base and J by 2 bases. The CDR3 totals 17 residues. The CDR3 reads CASSESWEGGPYNEQFF. The CDR3 DNA follows: TGTGCCAGCAGTGAATCGTGGGAGGGAGGGCCCTACAATGAGCAGTTCTTC.

The chain joins TRBV27 to TRBJ2-3; 9 positions agree with TRBD2. The CDR3 spans 14 residues. CDR1 is MNHEY, CDR2 SMNVEV, per germline (reference sequence). The V and J ends lost 6 bases and 6 bases, in that order; junction bases with no gene match: 7. The CDR3 bases are TGTGCCAGCAGACCTAGCGGGAAATGGGATACGCAGTATTTT. Amino acid sequence: CASRPSGKWDTQYF.

V gene TRBV7-6 combines with J gene TRBJ2-3, with D possibly matching TRBD2 (5 bases). V shed 4 bases and J shed 1 base, with 15 bases lying between them. CDR1 SGHVS and CDR2 FNYEAQ come from the germline V gene. The CDR3 length is 16 residues. CDR3 protein: CASSSLGHEGTDTQYF. In nucleotides, the CDR3 is TGTGCCAGCAGCTCACTAGGTCATGAAGGCACAGATACGCAGTATTTT.

This chain joins TRBV7-9 and TRBJ1-1; maybe TRBD1 (6 bases). V dropped 2 bases and J dropped 6 bases, with 13 bases sitting between them. Germline assignment: CDR1 SEHNR and CDR2 FQNEAQ (reference sequence). This CDR3 comprises 14 residues. The CDR3 spells CASSLYTGSPEAFF. The CDR3 DNA reads as TGTGCCAGCAGCTTATATACAGGGTCCCCTGAAGCTTTCTTT. The full variable domain, completed using reference TRBV7-9 and TRBJ1-1, is DTGVSQNPRHKITKRGQNVTFRCDPISEHNRLYWYRQTLGQGPEFLTYFQNEAQLEKSRLLSDRFSAERPKGSFSTLEIQRTEQGDSAMYLCASSLYTGSPEAFFGQGTRLTVV.

This chain uses TRBV5-6 with TRBJ2-6; weak D call: TRBD2 (5 bases). V was clipped by 5 bases and J by 0 bases, with 9 bases between them. The CDR3 has 15 residues. CDR1 SGHDT and CDR2 YYEEEE come from the germline V gene. The CDR3 DNA sequence: TGTGCCAGCAGGGAGGAAACCTCTGGGGCCAACGTCCTGACTTTC. Its protein product is CASREETSGANVLTF.